Listed below are T cell receptor beta chains from one sample, sequenced in a study of cytomegalovirus exposure and HLA in healthy donors. The data were produced by immunoSEQ multiplex PCR, yet TCRdb's version contains in-frame clones alone and is incomplete. The sample yields 110,000 or so clones, around 77% seen once. Material: PBMCs. The source is a woman in her twenties or thirties in good health and CMV-seropositive. The CDR3 runs from the conserved cysteine through the conserved F or W. D genes are given only for firm matches. The size field is filled for only some rows; it gives once, few, many or a size class.

J: TRBJ1-2; V: TRBV19; size: -; D: -; DNA: TGTGCCAGTAGTATAAATGAGGGATATGGCTACACCTTC; CDR3: CASSINEGYGYTF
J: TRBJ1-1; V: TRBV7-6; size: -; D: TRBD1; DNA: TGTGCCAGCAGCCCGCAGGGGGCCGGCACTGAAGCTTTCTTT; CDR3: CASSPQGAGTEAFF
J: TRBJ2-1; V: TRBV6-5; size: -; D: -; DNA: TGTGCCAGCAGTTACGACCGGGAGTGGTTCTTC; CDR3: CASSYDREWFF
J: TRBJ2-1; V: TRBV4-1; size: -; D: -; DNA: TGCGCCAGCAGCCGCGGGACAGATCCCTACAATGAGCAGTTCTTC; CDR3: CASSRGTDPYNEQFF
J: TRBJ1-2; V: TRBV4-1; size: -; D: TRBD1; DNA: TGCGCCAGCAGCGACAGGGGGCGCGGTGGCTACACCTTC; CDR3: CASSDRGRGGYTF
J: TRBJ2-1; V: TRBV6-5; size: -; D: TRBD2; DNA: TGTGCCAGCACCTCGAGCGGGAGAGGCTACAATGAGCAGTTCTTC; CDR3: CASTSSGRGYNEQFF
J: TRBJ2-7; V: TRBV5-6; size: -; D: -; DNA: TGTGCCAGCAGCTTTGGCAGCTCCTACGAGCAGTACTTC; CDR3: CASSFGSSYEQYF
J: TRBJ2-2; V: TRBV6-5; size: -; D: -; DNA: TGTGCCAGCAGCTTAAACACCGGGGAGCTGTTTTTT; CDR3: CASSLNTGELFF
J: TRBJ2-1; V: TRBV11-2; size: -; D: -; DNA: TGTGCCAGCACCCGACAGGACGCCTACAATGAGCAGTTCTTC; CDR3: CASTRQDAYNEQFF
J: TRBJ2-5; V: TRBV19; size: few; D: -; DNA: TGTGCCAGTAGTATGGAAGGGGGAGAGACCCAGTACTTC; CDR3: CASSMEGGETQYF
J: TRBJ2-7; V: TRBV9; size: -; D: TRBD2; DNA: TGTGCCAGCAGCATTGGAGGGACTAGCGGGACCGAGCAGTACTTC; CDR3: CASSIGGTSGTEQYF
J: TRBJ2-7; V: TRBV19; size: -; D: TRBD2; DNA: TGTGCCAGTAGCCTTGGACTAGCGCGTAGCTCCTACGAGCAGTACTTC; CDR3: CASSLGLARSSYEQYF
J: TRBJ1-1; V: TRBV19; size: -; D: TRBD1; DNA: TGTGCCAGTAGTAGGGGACAGTACACTGAAGCTTTCTTT; CDR3: CASSRGQYTEAFF
J: TRBJ2-5; V: TRBV9; size: -; D: TRBD1; DNA: TGTGCCAGCAGCCCCGGGGACAGGGGCGAGACCCAGTACTTC; CDR3: CASSPGDRGETQYF
J: TRBJ2-1; V: TRBV10-3; size: -; D: TRBD1; DNA: TGTGCCATCAGTGCGGGGACAGGGGACTACAATGAGCAGTTCTTC; CDR3: CAISAGTGDYNEQFF
J: TRBJ2-2; V: TRBV5-6; size: once; D: -; DNA: TGTGCCAGCAGCCTCCTTGGGGGCGTTGACACCGGGGAGCTGTTTTTT; CDR3: CASSLLGGVDTGELFF
J: TRBJ2-7; V: TRBV9; size: once; D: -; DNA: TGTGCCAGCAGCGTAGAAGGGACATTCTACGAGCAGTACTTC; CDR3: CASSVEGTFYEQYF